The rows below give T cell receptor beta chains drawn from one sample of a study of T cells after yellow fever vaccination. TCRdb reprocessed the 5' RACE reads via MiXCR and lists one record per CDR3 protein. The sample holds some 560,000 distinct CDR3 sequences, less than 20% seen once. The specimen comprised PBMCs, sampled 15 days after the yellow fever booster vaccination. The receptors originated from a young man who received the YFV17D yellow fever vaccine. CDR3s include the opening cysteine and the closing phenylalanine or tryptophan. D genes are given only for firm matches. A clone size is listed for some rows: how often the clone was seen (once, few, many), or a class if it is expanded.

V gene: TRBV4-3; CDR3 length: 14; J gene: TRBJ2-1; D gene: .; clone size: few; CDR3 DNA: TGCGCCAGCAGCCAAGTTACACCGAACAATGAGCAGTTCTTC; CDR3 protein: CASSQVTPNNEQFF
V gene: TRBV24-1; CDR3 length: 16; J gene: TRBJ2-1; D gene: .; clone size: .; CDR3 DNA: TGTGCCACCAGTTCCCGGACAGATCACACCTACAATGAGCAGTTCTTC; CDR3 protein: CATSSRTDHTYNEQFF
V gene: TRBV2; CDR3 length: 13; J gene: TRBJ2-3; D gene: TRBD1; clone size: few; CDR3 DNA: TGTGCCATCCCGGGACAGGGGGCAGATACGCAGTATTTT; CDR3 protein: CAIPGQGADTQYF
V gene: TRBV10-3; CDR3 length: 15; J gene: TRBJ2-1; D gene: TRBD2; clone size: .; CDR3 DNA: TGTGCCATCAGTGAGTCTCCAGCGGGAGGGGGTGAGCAGTTCTTC; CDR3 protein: CAISESPAGGGEQFF
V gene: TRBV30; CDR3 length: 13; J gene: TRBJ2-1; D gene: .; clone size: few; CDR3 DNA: TGTGCCTGGACTACTTACTTCTACAATGAGCAGTTCTTC; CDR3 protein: CAWTTYFYNEQFF
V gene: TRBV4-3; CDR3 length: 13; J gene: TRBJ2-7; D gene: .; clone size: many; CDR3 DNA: TGCGCCAGCAGCCAAAACAGAGCTTACGAGCAGTACTTC; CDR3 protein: CASSQNRAYEQYF
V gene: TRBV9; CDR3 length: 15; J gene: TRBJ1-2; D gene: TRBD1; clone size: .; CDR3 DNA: TGTGCCAGCAGCGCTAGGGACAGATCTAACTATGGCTACACCTTC; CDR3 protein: CASSARDRSNYGYTF
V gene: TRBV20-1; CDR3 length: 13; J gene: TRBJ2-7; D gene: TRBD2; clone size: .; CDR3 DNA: TGCAGTGCTCCGGATCGGGAGGGGTACGAGCAGTACTTC; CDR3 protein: CSAPDREGYEQYF
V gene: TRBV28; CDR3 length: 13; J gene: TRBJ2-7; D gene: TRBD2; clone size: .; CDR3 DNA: TGTGCCAGCGCTAGCGGGAGGGCGCACGAGCAGTACTTC; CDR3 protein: CASASGRAHEQYF
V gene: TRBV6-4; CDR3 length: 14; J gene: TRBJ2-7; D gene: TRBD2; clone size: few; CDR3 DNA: TGTGCCAGCAGCCTACGCGGGGGTTCCTACGAGCAGTACTTC; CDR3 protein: CASSLRGGSYEQYF
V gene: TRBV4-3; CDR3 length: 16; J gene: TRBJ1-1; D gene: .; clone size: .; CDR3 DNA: TGCGCCAGCAGCCCGACGCCTGGGAGCTTGAACACTGAAGCTTTCTTT; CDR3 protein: CASSPTPGSLNTEAFF
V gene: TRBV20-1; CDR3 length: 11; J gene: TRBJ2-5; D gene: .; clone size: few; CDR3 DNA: TGCAGTACCGGGACTGTGGAGACCCAGTACTTC; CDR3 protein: CSTGTVETQYF
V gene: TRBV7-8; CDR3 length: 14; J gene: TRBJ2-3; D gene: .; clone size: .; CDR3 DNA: TGTGCCAGCAGCTTCTACAGAGATGGGGATACGCAGTATTTT; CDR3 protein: CASSFYRDGDTQYF
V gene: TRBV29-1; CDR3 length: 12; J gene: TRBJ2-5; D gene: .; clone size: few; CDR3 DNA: TGCAGTGGGAGGCAGTCACAAGAGACCCAGTACTTC; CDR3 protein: CSGRQSQETQYF
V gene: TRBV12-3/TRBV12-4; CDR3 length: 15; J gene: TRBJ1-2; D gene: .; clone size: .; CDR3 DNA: TGTGCCAGCAAACAGGGCCCAGCGTTTAACTATGGCTACACCTTC; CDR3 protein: CASKQGPAFNYGYTF
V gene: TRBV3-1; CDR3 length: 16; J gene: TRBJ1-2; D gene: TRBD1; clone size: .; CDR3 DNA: TGTGCCAGCAGCCAAGGGGAGACAGGGACTAACTATGGCTACACCTTC; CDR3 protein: CASSQGETGTNYGYTF
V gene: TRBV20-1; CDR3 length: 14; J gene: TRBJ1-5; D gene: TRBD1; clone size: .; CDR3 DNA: TGCAGTGCCAATCCAGGGGGTTCCAATCAGCCCCAGCATTTT; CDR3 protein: CSANPGGSNQPQHF
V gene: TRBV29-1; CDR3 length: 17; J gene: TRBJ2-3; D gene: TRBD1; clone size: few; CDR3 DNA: TGCAGCGTTGAGAAGGTGGGACAGGGCGGGGGCACAGATACGCAGTATTTT; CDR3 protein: CSVEKVGQGGGTDTQYF
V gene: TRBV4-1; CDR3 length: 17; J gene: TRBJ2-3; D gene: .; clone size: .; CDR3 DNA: TGCGCCAGCAGCCAAGTCTGGATGGAGGCGGGTGCGGATACGCAGTATTTT; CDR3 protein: CASSQVWMEAGADTQYF
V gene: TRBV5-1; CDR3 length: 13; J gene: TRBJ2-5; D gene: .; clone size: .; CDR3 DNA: TGCGCCAGCAGCTTGACCCCGTCAGAGACCCAGTACTTC; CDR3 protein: CASSLTPSETQYF
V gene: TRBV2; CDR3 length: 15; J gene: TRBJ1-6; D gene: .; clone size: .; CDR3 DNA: TGTGCCAGCAGGGGCCTTAGCTCCTATAATTCACCCCTCCACTTT; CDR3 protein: CASRGLSSYNSPLHF
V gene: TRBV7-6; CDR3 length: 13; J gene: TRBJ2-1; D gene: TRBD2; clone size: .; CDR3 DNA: TGTGCCAGCAGCTTAACGGTAGCGGGAGGGGAGTTCTTC; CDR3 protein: CASSLTVAGGEFF
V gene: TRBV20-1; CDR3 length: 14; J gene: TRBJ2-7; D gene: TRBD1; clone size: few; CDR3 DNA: TGCAGTGCTGCGTCAGACAGGGCCACCAACGAGCAGTACTTC; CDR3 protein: CSAASDRATNEQYF
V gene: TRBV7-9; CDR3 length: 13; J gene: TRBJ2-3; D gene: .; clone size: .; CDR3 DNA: TGTGCCAGCACCGTGGATCTCACAGATACGCAGTATTTT; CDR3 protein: CASTVDLTDTQYF
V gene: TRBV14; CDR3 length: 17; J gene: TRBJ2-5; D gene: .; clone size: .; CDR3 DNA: TGTGCCAGCAGCCCCTCTCCGTGGCGAATTCAACAAGAGACCCAGTACTTC; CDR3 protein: CASSPSPWRIQQETQYF
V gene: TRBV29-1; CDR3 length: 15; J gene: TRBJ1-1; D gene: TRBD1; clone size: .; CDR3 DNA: TGCAGCGTCTTGACAGGGAGGGCAATGAACACTGAAGCTTTCTTT; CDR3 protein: CSVLTGRAMNTEAFF
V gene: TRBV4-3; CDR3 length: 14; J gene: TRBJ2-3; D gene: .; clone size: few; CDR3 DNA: TGCGCCAGCAGCCAAGATGGAGGCGGAGATACGCAGTATTTT; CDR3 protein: CASSQDGGGDTQYF
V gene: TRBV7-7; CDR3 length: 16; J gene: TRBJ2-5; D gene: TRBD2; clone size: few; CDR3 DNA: TGTGCTAGCAGCCCCGGACTAGGCTCGATCGTCAAGACCCAGTACTTC; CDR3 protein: CASSPGLGSIVKTQYF
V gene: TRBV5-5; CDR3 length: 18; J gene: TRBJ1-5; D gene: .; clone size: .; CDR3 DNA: TGTGCCAGCAGCTTGAGTGGCAGGGATAGAACGGGCAATCAGCCCCAGCATTTT; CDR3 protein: CASSLSGRDRTGNQPQHF
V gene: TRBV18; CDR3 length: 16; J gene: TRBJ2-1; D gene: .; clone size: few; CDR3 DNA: TGTGCCAGCTCACCCCCTCGGCTAGCCCTCGGTAATGAGCAGTTCTTC; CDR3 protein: CASSPPRLALGNEQFF
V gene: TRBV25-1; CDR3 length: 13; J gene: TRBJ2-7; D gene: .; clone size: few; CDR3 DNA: TGTGCCAGCTGCGGTGCGGCTGGGTACGAGCAGTACTTC; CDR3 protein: CASCGAAGYEQYF
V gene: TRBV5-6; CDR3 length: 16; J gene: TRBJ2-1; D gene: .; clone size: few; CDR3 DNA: TGTGCCAGCAGCTTGGCTCGGGCCAGCTCCTACAATGAGCAGTTCTTC; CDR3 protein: CASSLARASSYNEQFF
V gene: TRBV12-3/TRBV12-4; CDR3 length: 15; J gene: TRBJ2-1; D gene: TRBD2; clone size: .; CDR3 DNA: TGTGCCAGCAGTTTAGCGGGAGGGCCGGTTCATGAGCAGTTCTTC; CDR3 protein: CASSLAGGPVHEQFF
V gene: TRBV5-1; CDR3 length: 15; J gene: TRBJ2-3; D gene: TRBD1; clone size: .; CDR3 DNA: TGCGCCAGCAGACAAGGGACAGGGAGCACAGATACGCAGTATTTT; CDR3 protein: CASRQGTGSTDTQYF
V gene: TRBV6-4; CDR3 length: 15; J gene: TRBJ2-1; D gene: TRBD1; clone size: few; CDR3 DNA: TGTGCCAGCAGTGGAGGGGGCAGGAGAAACAATGAGCAGTTCTTC; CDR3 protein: CASSGGGRRNNEQFF